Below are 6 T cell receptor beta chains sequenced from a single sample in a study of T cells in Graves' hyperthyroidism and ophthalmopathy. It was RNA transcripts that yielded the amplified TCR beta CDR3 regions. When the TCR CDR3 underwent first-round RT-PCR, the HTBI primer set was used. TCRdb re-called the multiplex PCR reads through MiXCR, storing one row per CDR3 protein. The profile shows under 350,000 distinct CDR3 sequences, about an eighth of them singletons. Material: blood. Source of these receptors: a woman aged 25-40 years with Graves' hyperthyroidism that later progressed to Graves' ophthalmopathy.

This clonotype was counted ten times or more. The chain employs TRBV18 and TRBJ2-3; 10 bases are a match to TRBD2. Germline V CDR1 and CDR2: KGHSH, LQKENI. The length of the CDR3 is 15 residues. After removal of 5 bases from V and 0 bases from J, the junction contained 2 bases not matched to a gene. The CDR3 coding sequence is TGTGCCAGCTCAGAGACTAGCGGGAGCACAGATACGCAGTATTTT. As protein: CASSETSGSTDTQYF.

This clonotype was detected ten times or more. CDR3: CASSQGGETQYF. The DNA of the CDR3 is TGTGCCAGCAGCCAAGGGGGGGAGACCCAGTACTTC. V is TRBV3-1 and J is TRBJ2-5; D assignment may be TRBD1 or TRBD2 (5 bases each). The CDR3 contains 12 residues. The ends were cut back, 1 base at V and 5 bases at J, with 5 bases in the middle. Germline CDR1 reads LGHDT; CDR2 reads YNNKEL (reference sequence).

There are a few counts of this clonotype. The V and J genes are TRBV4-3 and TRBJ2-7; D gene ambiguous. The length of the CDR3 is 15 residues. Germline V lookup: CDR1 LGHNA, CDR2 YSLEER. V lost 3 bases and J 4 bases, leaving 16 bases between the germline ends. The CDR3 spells CASSQGPPLGYEQYF. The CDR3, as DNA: TGCGCCAGCAGCCAGGGTCCTCCATTAGGGTACGAGCAGTACTTC.

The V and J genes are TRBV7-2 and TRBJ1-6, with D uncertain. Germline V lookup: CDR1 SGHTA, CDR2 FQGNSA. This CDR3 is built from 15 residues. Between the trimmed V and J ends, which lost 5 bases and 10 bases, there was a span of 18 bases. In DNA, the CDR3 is TGTGCCAGCAGCCAAGACCGACTTCGGGAGTCACCCCTCCACTTT. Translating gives CASSQDRLRESPLHF. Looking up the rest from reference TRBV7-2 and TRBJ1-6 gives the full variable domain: GAGVSQSPSNKVTEKGKDVELRCDPISGHTALYWYRQSLGQGLEFLIYFQGNSAPDKSGLPSDRFSAERTGGSVSTLTIQRTQQEDSAVYLCASSQDRLRESPLHFGNGTRLTVT.

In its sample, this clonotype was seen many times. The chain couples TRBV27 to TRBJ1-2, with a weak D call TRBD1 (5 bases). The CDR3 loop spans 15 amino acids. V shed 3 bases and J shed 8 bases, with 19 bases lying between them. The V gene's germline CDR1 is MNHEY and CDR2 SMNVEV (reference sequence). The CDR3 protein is CASSFRPIQRGGYTF. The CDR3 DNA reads TGTGCCAGCAGTTTCCGACCCATTCAGAGGGGCGGCTACACCTTC.

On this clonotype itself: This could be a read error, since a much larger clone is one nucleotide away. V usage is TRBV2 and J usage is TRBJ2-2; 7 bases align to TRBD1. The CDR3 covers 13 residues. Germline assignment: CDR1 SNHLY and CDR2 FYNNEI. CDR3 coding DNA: TGTGCCAGTACAGGGGAACTCGCCGGGGAGCCGTTTTTT. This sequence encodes CASTGELAGEPFF.